These 6 T cell receptor beta chains were sequenced from one sample in a study of patients and donors after allogeneic stem cell transplantation. TCRdb re-called the RT-PCR reads with MiXCR, one entry per CDR3 protein. The profile covers about 960,000 distinct CDR3 sequences, with roughly 18% appearing a single time and 5% to 6.5% taken by the ten largest. Material: blood, either unsorted or a sorted T cell fraction (not recorded which). Every receptor here comes from a human donor who was either an allogeneic HSCT recipient or a stem cell or donor lymphocyte infusion donor (not recorded which). It is not recorded whose cells these are; they may come from a transplant donor.

This clonotype was observed at least ten times. V and J are TRBV20-1 and TRBJ2-1; 11 nucleotides line up with TRBD2. Per the germline V gene, CDR1 is DFQATT and CDR2 is SNEGSKA (reference sequence). The CDR3 is 18 residues long. V shed 0 bases and J 0 bases; nucleotides not matched to a gene: 7. The CDR3, as DNA: TGCAGTGCTAGAGATGCGGGGGGGACTAGCGGCTCCTACAATGAGCAGTTCTTC. Translated: CSARDAGGTSGSYNEQFF.

This rearrangement joins TRBV20-1 to TRBJ1-5, with D hard to call. This CDR3 is built from 15 residues. V was pared by 6 bases and J by 9 bases, with 24 bases between. Germline lookup yields CDR1 DFQATT and CDR2 SNEGSKA (reference sequence). Here the CDR3 DNA reads TGCAGTGCCCGGGCGGTTCTCGCCACCGGGCGGCCCCAGCATTTT. Its protein product is CSARAVLATGRPQHF.

This sequence joins TRBV7-2 and TRBJ2-2; D might be TRBD1 (6 bases). Trimming removed 2 bases at V and 3 bases at J, with 16 bases between. This CDR3 region has 17 residues. Germline V gene lookup returns CDR1 SGHTA and CDR2 FQGNSA. CDR3 sequence reads: CASSLHSGQIYTGELFF. CDR3 coding DNA: TGTGCCAGCAGCTTACATTCTGGACAGATTTACACCGGGGAGCTGTTTTTT. The entire variable domain, with the rest obtained from reference TRBV7-2 and TRBJ2-2, is as follows: GAGVSQSPSNKVTEKGKDVELRCDPISGHTALYWYRQSLGQGLEFLIYFQGNSAPDKSGLPSDRFSAERTGGSVSTLTIQRTQQEDSAVYLCASSLHSGQIYTGELFFGEGSRLTVL.

This chain links TRBV20-1 with TRBJ2-5; D possibly corresponds to TRBD2 (6 bases). The CDR3 consists of 15 residues. V was clipped by 3 bases and J by 4 bases, with 18 bases between them. Germline V gene sequence: CDR1 DFQATT, CDR2 SNEGSKA (reference sequence). The CDR3 coding sequence is TGCAGTGCTAGCCGGGACTCCGGAGGTGGAGAGACCCAGTACTTC. Its protein product is CSASRDSGGGETQYF.

This chain links TRBV4-2 with TRBJ1-2; D gene ambiguous. V lost 4 bases to trimming and J lost 0 bases, with 12 bases between them. Germline V gene lookup returns CDR1 LGHNA and CDR2 YNFKEQ. CDR3 length equals 15 residues. CDR3 in DNA: TGTGCCAGCAGCCCGTCAGGATCGGCTAACTATGGCTACACCTTC. Residues: CASSPSGSANYGYTF.

In this sample, this clonotype turned up a few times. The V and J genes are TRBV12-3 or TRBV12-4 and TRBJ1-1; D remains unclear. CDR3 size: 12 residues. Trimming left V 6 bases short and J 10 bases short, with 15 bases between. As DNA, the CDR3 is TGTGCCAGCAGCCGGACGGGGATGCGAGCTTTCTTT. It specifies CASSRTGMRAFF.